This entry describes one TCR beta chain. Using immunoSEQ multiplex PCR, the repertoire was profiled, and TCRdb retains in-frame clones only, with some absent. The repertoire holds about 95,000 clones, with under 90% as singletons. The sample is drawn from a study of glioma-infiltrating T cells after dendritic cell vaccination. Patients had residual fresh-frozen tumor tissue and more than two years of survival data. The CDR3 length is 14 residues. With 6 bases removed from V and 0 bases from J, the gap between germline ends came to 11 bases. The germline CDR1 and CDR2 sequences are MNHEY and SVGAGI. The sequencing here drew on blood, taken before dendritic cell vaccination. The sequence derives from a human donor with glioblastoma. This rearrangement joins TRBV6-5 to TRBJ1-1, with D unclear. CDR3 bases: TGTGCCAGCAGCCTTACTTTCATGAACACTGAAGCTTTCTTT. Its translation: CASSLTFMNTEAFF.